This entry features one T cell receptor (beta chain) sequence. A junction end diverges from the germline sequence, so it may reflect a read error. This sample is part of a study of T cells in Graves' hyperthyroidism and ophthalmopathy. RNA transcripts gave rise to amplified TCR beta CDR3 regions. Carried out on the TCR CDR3, a first-round RT-PCR used the HTBI primer set. Each CDR3 protein gets one entry after TCRdb re-called the multiplex PCR reads with MiXCR. In the table there are around 290,000 distinct CDR3 sequences, roughly 15% of which are singletons. CDR3 length: 14 amino acids. CDR1 is LNHDA and CDR2 is SQIVND in the germline V gene (reference sequence).

The chain carries TRBV19 and TRBJ2-1, with TRBD2 identical over 12 bases. Sequencing input: blood. The receptor comes from a woman under 40 with Graves' hyperthyroidism that later progressed to Graves' ophthalmopathy. CDR3 amino acids: CASSIRTSGAARVF. Written as DNA, the CDR3 is TGTGCCAGTAGTATCCGGACTAGCGGGGCTGCAAGGGTCTTC. Full variable domain (outside the CDR3, taken from reference TRBV19 and TRBJ2-1): DGGITQSPKYLFRKEGQNVTLSCEQNLNHDAMYWYRQDPGQGLRLIYYSQIVNDFQKGDIAEGYSVSREKKESFPLTVTSAQKNPTAFYLCASSIRTSGAARVFGPGTRLTVL.